The 29 T cell receptor beta chains in this list originate from one sample, sequenced in a study of blood T cell repertoires in COVID-19. Some clones are missing from TCRdb's copy, which holds only in-frame ones; the method was immunoSEQ multiplex PCR. The table lists about half a million clones, roughly nine tenths of them singletons. Sequencing input: PBMCs or T cells enriched from blood (not recorded which). The receptors come from a woman aged 60-75 years who had recovered from COVID-19.

This clone showed up just a few times. The chain joins TRBV27 to TRBJ1-1; the D gene is possibly TRBD1 (6 bases). V lost 4 bases and J lost 1, with 22 bases in between. Germline assignment: CDR1 MNHEY and CDR2 SMNVEV (reference sequence). The CDR3 is 18 residues long. As DNA, the CDR3 is TGTGCCAGCAGTTCCTCAGGGGCAGGGGCAGGGAGGAACACTGAAGCTTTCTTT. It encodes CASSSSGAGAGRNTEAFF.

Regarding this clone: The junction shows a germline mismatch at one end, possibly a read error. The chain couples TRBV7-7 to TRBJ2-1, with a tentative D call TRBD1 (5 bases). Germline values: CDR1 SSHAT, CDR2 FNYEAQ (reference sequence). CDR3 length: 11 amino acids. This CDR3 is CASSSTDEQFF. CDR3 nucleotides: TGTGCTAGCAGCTCGACAGATGAGCAGTTCTTC.

The chain combines TRBV10-2 with TRBJ2-1; 9 bases align to TRBD2. V was pared by 5 bases and J by 12 bases, with 8 bases of the junction left unmatched. Germline CDR1 and CDR2: WSHSY and SAAADI. The CDR3 loop spans 13 amino acids. The CDR3 is CASSLAGPPRQFF. Here the CDR3 DNA reads TGCGCCAGCAGTCTAGCGGGGCCTCCCAGGCAGTTCTTC.

The V call is TRBV4-2, the J call TRBJ2-2; TRBD1 might be the D (5 bases). CDR3 size: 15 residues. Germline values: CDR1 LGHNA, CDR2 YNFKEQ. Trimming took 1 base from V and 7 from J, leaving 13 bases between them. The CDR3 DNA reads TGTGCCAGCAGCCAAGGGGATGGGGCCGACGGGGAGCTGTTTTTT. Amino acids: CASSQGDGADGELFF.

Only one count was recorded for this clone. The chain has TRBV6-5 and TRBJ2-5; D is possibly TRBD1 (5 bases). Trimming pared 0 bases from V and 4 bases from J, leaving 15 bases between. CDR1 and CDR2 from the germline V gene are MNHEY and SVGAGI. CDR3 size: 16 residues. The chain's CDR3 is CASSYSKGQGVETQYF. As DNA, the CDR3 is TGTGCCAGCAGTTACTCGAAGGGTCAAGGGGTAGAGACCCAGTACTTC.

The DNA of the CDR3 is TGTGCCAGCAGCTTAGCGGGGGGCACCAGTGTTACGCAGTATTTT. Residues: CASSLAGGTSVTQYF. V gene TRBV6-5 combines with J gene TRBJ2-3, with 10 nucleotides matching TRBD2. The CDR3 runs to 15 residues. Germline V gene data show CDR1 as MNHEY and CDR2 as SVGAGI. With 6 bases clipped from V and 8 bases from J, the junction kept 11 bases outside the gene matches.

This clone was recorded only once. This chain joins TRBV3-1 (or the pseudogene TRBV3-2) and TRBJ1-1, with unresolved D. The CDR3 covers 12 residues. From germline, CDR1 is LGHDT and CDR2 YNNKEL (reference sequence). The V end lost 5 bases, the J end lost 6 bases, and 10 bases lay between the germline ends. The CDR3 nucleotides are TGTGCCAGCAGCACGAACGAGGCTGAAGCTTTCTTT. It is translated as CASSTNEAEAFF.

The rearrangement links TRBV5-1 to TRBJ2-3; perhaps TRBD1 as D (6 bases). The CDR3 is 13 amino acids. V dropped 3 bases and J dropped 2 bases, with 7 bases sitting between them. In germline, CDR1 is SGHRS, CDR2 YFSETQ. CDR3 in DNA: TGCGCCAGCAGCTGGGACACCACAGATACGCAGTATTTT. Its protein product is CASSWDTTDTQYF.

This chain uses TRBV18 with TRBJ2-1; weak D call: TRBD1 (6 bases). Trimming took off 1 base at V and 0 bases at J, with 19 bases between the two ends. CDR1 is KGHSH, CDR2 LQKENI, per germline. CDR3 length: 19 residues. CDR3 protein: CASSPRISRGPSSYNEQFF. CDR3 coding DNA: TGTGCCAGCTCACCACGCATTTCCAGGGGCCCTAGCTCCTACAATGAGCAGTTCTTC.

The CDR3 loop reads CASSVDSQQETQYF. In DNA, the CDR3 is TGTGCCAGCAGCGTCGACAGTCAACAAGAGACCCAGTACTTC. The chain links TRBV9 to TRBJ2-5; perhaps TRBD1 as D (5 bases). CDR1 is SGDLS, CDR2 YYNGEE, per germline. The CDR3 extends over 14 amino acids. Trimming took 2 bases from V and 2 from J, leaving 10 bases between them.

This chain joins TRBV27 and TRBJ2-3, with TRBD2 identical over 11 bases. Germline V gives CDR1 MNHEY, CDR2 SMNVEV (reference sequence). The CDR3 consists of 16 residues. Losses at the gene ends were 6 bases for V and 1 base for J; bases not matched to a gene: 6. CDR3 in DNA: TGTGCCAGCAGACTACTAGCGGGGGCCCGCACAGATACGCAGTATTTT. It codes for CASRLLAGARTDTQYF.

This clone was picked up a small number of times. The rearrangement links TRBV18 to TRBJ1-4; TRBD1 matches at 10 bases. The CDR3 covers 17 residues. V gave up 3 bases and J gave up 8 bases; unmatched junction bases: 12. Per the germline V gene, CDR1 is KGHSH and CDR2 is LQKENI. CDR3 residues: CASSPIPGQGFGEKLFF. The CDR3, as DNA: TGTGCCAGCTCACCTATTCCGGGACAGGGGTTTGGAGAAAAACTGTTTTTT.

V is TRBV5-5 and J is TRBJ2-2; 12 bases are shared with TRBD2. The CDR3 extends over 16 amino acids. Germline loops: CDR1 SGHKS, CDR2 YYEKEE (reference sequence). V lost 4 bases to trimming and J lost 3 bases; unmatched junction nucleotides: 4. The CDR3 is CASSLAGGPDTGELFF. The CDR3 DNA follows: TGTGCCAGCAGCCTAGCGGGGGGGCCGGACACCGGGGAGCTGTTTTTT.

V gene TRBV19 combines with J gene TRBJ1-2; 7 nucleotides line up with TRBD1. Germline loops: CDR1 LNHDA, CDR2 SQIVND (reference sequence). This CDR3 contains 13 residues. The trim removed 2 bases at V and 10 bases at J, leaving 7 bases unmatched. As DNA, the CDR3 is TGTGCCAGTAGTATAAGGGGCAGGGGGGACTACACCTTC. Translating gives CASSIRGRGDYTF. The whole variable domain, remainder taken from reference TRBV19 and TRBJ1-2, is DGGITQSPKYLFRKEGQNVTLSCEQNLNHDAMYWYRQDPGQGLRLIYYSQIVNDFQKGDIAEGYSVSREKKESFPLTVTSAQKNPTAFYLCASSIRGRGDYTFGSGTRLTVV.

J is TRBJ2-7 and V is TRBV29-1; D is undetermined. Germline loops: CDR1 SQVTM, CDR2 ANQGSEA. CDR3 length equals 12 residues. Trimming took off 0 bases at V and 7 bases at J, with 10 bases between the two ends. This CDR3 reads CSVEDLTGEQYV. For the CDR3, the DNA is TGCAGCGTTGAAGATCTTACGGGTGAGCAGTACGTC.

With respect to this clone: Different DNA sequences within this sample yield the same CDR3. The rearrangement links TRBV11-2 to TRBJ1-2; 9 bases map to TRBD1. The CDR3 is made up of 13 amino acids. Germline values: CDR1 SGHAT, CDR2 FQNNGV. The V and J ends lost 5 bases and 4 bases, in that order; junction bases with no gene match: 2. CDR3 sequence: CASSPDRGYGYTF. CDR3 DNA sequence: TGTGCCAGCAGCCCGGACAGGGGCTATGGCTACACCTTC.

This chain joins TRBV5-1 and TRBJ1-4; 10 positions agree with TRBD1. The junction had 3 bases not matched to a gene; V was cut back by 3 bases and J by 7 bases. The CDR3 runs 14 residues. CDR1 and CDR2 (germline): SGHRS, YFSETQ. CDR3 sequence (DNA): TGCGCCAGCAGCTCGGACAGGGGGGCTGAAAAACTGTTTTTT. This gives the protein CASSSDRGAEKLFF.

The rearrangement uses TRBV15 and TRBJ2-1, with 9 bases that match TRBD2. This CDR3 spans 15 amino acids. V was pared by 1 base and J by 9 bases, with 7 bases of the junction left unmatched. In germline, CDR1 is LNHNV, CDR2 YYDKDF (reference sequence). The CDR3 sequence: CATSRGGGGVGEQFF. CDR3 nucleotides: TGTGCCACCAGCAGAGGTGGCGGGGGGGTTGGTGAGCAGTTCTTC.

This clone appeared once. Other nucleotide sequences from this sample produce the same CDR3. The chain recombines TRBV9 with TRBJ2-3; TRBD1 matches 7 bases. Trimming cost V 4 bases and J 0 bases; bases outside gene matches: 5. CDR1 is SGDLS and CDR2 is YYNGEE in the germline V gene. The CDR3 is 15 residues long. CDR3 sequence reads: CASSSRTGSTDTQYF. CDR3 coding DNA: TGTGCCAGCAGCTCCCGGACAGGAAGCACAGATACGCAGTATTTT.

V gene TRBV5-4 combines with J gene TRBJ2-1; TRBD1 agrees at 7 bases. The V gene end was trimmed by 4 bases and the J gene end by 4 bases; junction bases not matched to a gene: 8. This CDR3 contains 15 residues. Germline loops: CDR1 SGHNT, CDR2 YYREEE (reference sequence). The CDR3 protein is CASSTRQGGYNEQFF. The CDR3 DNA reads as TGTGCCAGCAGCACCAGACAGGGCGGGTACAATGAGCAGTTCTTC.

CDR3 sequence reads: CASSLTGLNTEAFF. CDR3 nucleotide sequence: TGTGCCAGCAGCTTGACAGGGCTGAACACTGAAGCTTTCTTT. The chain has TRBV7-9 and TRBJ1-1; 7 nucleotides align to TRBD1. The V and J ends lost 3 bases and 0 bases, in that order; junction bases with no gene match: 1. From germline, CDR1 is SEHNR and CDR2 FQNEAQ (reference sequence). CDR3 length: 14 amino acids.

V usage is TRBV28 and J usage is TRBJ1-6; TRBD1 is a possible D gene (5 bases). In germline, CDR1 is MDHEN, CDR2 SYDVKM. V was trimmed by 8 bases and J by 10 bases, leaving 15 bases between them. The CDR3 sequence is 13 residues long. CDR3 amino acids: CASVGGIGSPLHF. CDR3 coding DNA: TGTGCCAGCGTCGGGGGGATAGGCTCACCCCTCCACTTT.

A single count supports this clone. The chain joins TRBV4-1 to TRBJ2-1; 9 nucleotides match TRBD2. CDR3 length equals 16 residues. V was pared by 1 base and J by 9 bases, with 10 bases of the junction left unmatched. Germline V gives CDR1 MGHRA, CDR2 YSYEKL. CDR3 sequence: CASSQALRGGRVEQFF. CDR3 bases: TGCGCCAGCAGCCAAGCCTTGCGGGGGGGCCGGGTTGAGCAGTTCTTC.

V is TRBV11-2 and J is TRBJ2-2; maybe TRBD1 (6 bases). Trimming took off 5 bases at V and 4 bases at J, with 14 bases between the two ends. The CDR3 spans 15 residues. Germline CDR1 reads SGHAT; CDR2 reads FQNNGV. The CDR3: CASSGPDRTTGELFF. The CDR3 DNA is TGTGCCAGCAGCGGGCCCGACAGGACCACCGGGGAGCTGTTTTTT. The full variable domain, rest sourced from reference TRBV11-2 and TRBJ2-2, is EAGVAQSPRYKIIEKRQSVAFWCNPISGHATLYWYQQILGQGPKLLIQFQNNGVVDDSQLPKDRFSAERLKGVDSTLKIQPAKLEDSAVYLCASSGPDRTTGELFFGEGSRLTVL.

In nucleotides, the CDR3 is TGTGCCAGCTCACCAGGGACAGACAATGAGCAGTTCTTC. This sequence encodes CASSPGTDNEQFF. The genes are TRBV18 and TRBJ2-1, with 7 positions matching TRBD1. With 2 bases clipped from V and 5 bases from J, the junction kept 0 bases outside the gene matches. This CDR3 contains 13 residues. The germline gives CDR1 KGHSH, CDR2 LQKENI.

The rearrangement joins TRBV5-1 to TRBJ2-3, with 10 bases lining up with TRBD1. Germline CDR1 is SGHRS and CDR2 is YFSETQ. The CDR3 runs 14 residues. The V gene end was trimmed by 0 bases and the J gene end by 5 bases; junction bases not matched to a gene: 0. The DNA of the CDR3 is TGCGCCAGCAGCTTGGGGACAGGGGGAGATACGCAGTATTTT. Amino acid sequence: CASSLGTGGDTQYF.

V usage is TRBV3-1 (or the pseudogene TRBV3-2) and J usage is TRBJ1-3, with D hard to call. This CDR3 comprises 16 residues. Germline lookup yields CDR1 LGHDT and CDR2 YNNKEL (reference sequence). V lost 1 base and J 0 bases, leaving 10 bases between the germline ends. The CDR3 sequence: CASSQGGSDSGNTIYF. CDR3 DNA sequence: TGTGCCAGCAGCCAAGGAGGGTCGGACTCTGGAAACACCATATATTTT.

The gene calls are TRBV7-9 and TRBJ1-2, with 7 bases identical to TRBD1. Germline V gene sequence: CDR1 SEHNR, CDR2 FQNEAQ (reference sequence). The CDR3 is 12 residues long. Germline trimming cut 5 bases from V and 8 bases from J; bases unmatched to any gene: 5. The CDR3 protein is CASSPDRVGYTF. The CDR3 nucleotides are TGTGCCAGCAGCCCCGACAGGGTCGGCTACACCTTC.

The J gene is TRBJ2-3, the V gene TRBV5-1; TRBD2 agrees at 9 bases. V lost 2 bases to trimming and J lost 5 bases; unmatched junction nucleotides: 6. Germline CDR1 SGHRS, CDR2 YFSETQ. The CDR3 runs 15 residues. In DNA, the CDR3 is TGCGCCAGCAGCTTCGCGGGGGGGCCGGGAGATACGCAGTATTTT. As protein: CASSFAGGPGDTQYF.